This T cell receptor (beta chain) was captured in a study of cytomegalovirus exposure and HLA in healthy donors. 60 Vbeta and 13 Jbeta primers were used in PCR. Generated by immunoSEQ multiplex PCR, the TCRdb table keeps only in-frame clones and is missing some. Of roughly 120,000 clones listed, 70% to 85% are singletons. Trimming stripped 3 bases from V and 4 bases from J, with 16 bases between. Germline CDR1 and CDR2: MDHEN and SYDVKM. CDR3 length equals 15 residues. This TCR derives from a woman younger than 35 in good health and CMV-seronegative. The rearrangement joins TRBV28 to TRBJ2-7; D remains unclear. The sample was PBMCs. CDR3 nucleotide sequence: TGTGCCAGCAGTTTTAGGAGCGCGGTCGGGTACGAGCAGTACTTC. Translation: CASSFRSAVGYEQYF.